Below are 17 T cell receptor beta chains sequenced from a single sample in a study of T cell repertoires in cytomegalovirus infection. One entry per CDR3 protein results from TCRdb running MiXCR on the reads. The sample has about 320,000 distinct CDR3 sequences, over 7.5% seen once. The sequencing input was PBMCs. Receptors were obtained from a human donor in good health (CMV status not recorded). Some clones in this sample may be carry-over from other donors' samples.

Remarks on this clonotype: This may come from a read error, since a much larger clone is one base off. The CDR3 loop reads CTSSPGPSTSIQYF. The CDR3 coding sequence is TGTACCAGCAGCCCCGGGCCCTCTACTAGCATTCAGTACTTC. The gene calls are TRBV7-2 and TRBJ2-4; tentative D call: TRBD2 (5 bases). CDR3 length: 14 amino acids. V gave up 5 bases and J gave up 9 bases, with 17 bases separating them. Germline V gives CDR1 SGHTA, CDR2 FQGNSA.

This clonotype was seen a few times. This chain joins TRBV28 and TRBJ2-2; 8 nucleotides agree with TRBD2. V was pared by 2 bases and J by 5 bases, with 4 bases of the junction left unmatched. The CDR3 runs to 15 residues. Germline V gives CDR1 MDHEN, CDR2 SYDVKM. The CDR3 DNA follows: TGTGCCAGCAGTTTAGGGGTAGCGGGAACCGGGGAGCTGTTTTTT. Amino acids: CASSLGVAGTGELFF.

This clonotype was counted between two and nine times. The rearrangement joins TRBV12-3 or TRBV12-4 to TRBJ1-5; D is uncertain. Trimming removed 1 base at V and 6 bases at J, with 13 bases between. The CDR3 is 15 residues long. CDR3 amino acids: CASSLGWQASQPQHF. The CDR3 DNA reads TGTGCCAGCAGTTTAGGATGGCAGGCTAGTCAGCCCCAGCATTTT.

This clonotype was detected ten times or more. V gene TRBV7-6 combines with J gene TRBJ2-2; TRBD1 agrees at 9 bases. V lost 4 bases and J lost 1; bases outside the gene matches: 7. The length of the CDR3 is 17 residues. Germline V CDR1 and CDR2: SGHVS, FNYEAQ. In DNA, the CDR3 is TGTGCCAGCAGCTCAGGGGGACAGGGAGTGAACACCGGGGAGCTGTTTTTT. It specifies CASSSGGQGVNTGELFF. Full variable domain (rest looked up from reference TRBV7-6 and TRBJ2-2): GAGVSQSPRYKVTKRGQDVALRCDPISGHVSLYWYRQALGQGPEFLTYFNYEAQQDKSGLPNDRFSAERPEGSISTLTIQRTEQRDSAMYRCASSSGGQGVNTGELFFGEGSRLTVL.

The gene calls are TRBV28 and TRBJ2-7; D not certain. The V and J ends lost 2 bases and 2 bases respectively, with 4 bases between them. The germline CDR1 and CDR2 sequences are MDHEN and SYDVKM. The CDR3 contains 12 residues. The CDR3 reads CASSLRPYEQYF. The CDR3 coding sequence is TGTGCCAGCAGTTTAAGACCCTACGAGCAGTACTTC.

This clonotype was recorded many times. The rearrangement uses TRBV4-2 and TRBJ1-2; no reliable D call. V was cut by 0 bases and J by 8 bases, with 10 bases left in between. The CDR3 spans 13 residues. From germline, CDR1 is LGHNA and CDR2 YNFKEQ. The CDR3 region is CASSQDRPEGYTF. CDR3 DNA: TGTGCCAGCAGCCAAGATCGCCCTGAGGGCTACACCTTC.

This clonotype was found many times. The chain joins TRBV7-2 to TRBJ2-2; maybe TRBD1 (5 bases). This CDR3 contains 16 residues. V was clipped by 2 bases and J by 8 bases, with 18 bases between them. Looked up from germline, CDR1 is SGHTA and CDR2 is FQGNSA. The CDR3 bases are TGTGCCAGCAGCTTACGGCCCAGGGCCCTCGGGGGGGAGCTGTTTTTT. Protein sequence: CASSLRPRALGGELFF.

This clonotype was counted between two and nine times. CDR3 loop: CATPYEQYF. CDR3 bases: TGTGCCACCCCATACGAGCAGTACTTC. V and J are TRBV27 and TRBJ2-7, with no clear D. CDR3 length equals 9 residues. The V and J ends lost 10 bases and 4 bases respectively, with 5 bases between them. Germline CDR1 is MNHEY and CDR2 is SMNVEV (reference sequence).

J is TRBJ2-1 and V is TRBV20-1; maybe TRBD1 (5 bases). Trimming removed 1 base from V and 7 bases from J, with 17 bases in between. CDR3 length: 15 amino acids. From germline, CDR1 is DFQATT and CDR2 SNEGSKA (reference sequence). CDR3 DNA sequence: TGCAGTGCTAGAGGACGATTTGAAGGGGTGAATGAGCAGTTCTTC. Protein: CSARGRFEGVNEQFF.

This clonotype has more than one count but fewer than ten. The chain couples TRBV7-2 to TRBJ2-2; TRBD2 aligns across 8 bases. V shed 3 bases and J 2 bases; nucleotides not matched to a gene: 5. The CDR3 consists of 16 residues. Germline CDR1 reads SGHTA; CDR2 reads FQGNSA. CDR3 coding DNA: TGTGCCAGCAGCTTGGCGGCGGGGGGTAACACCGGGGAGCTGTTTTTT. Its protein product is CASSLAAGGNTGELFF.

The chain has TRBV4-2 and TRBJ2-2; D is uncertain. The CDR3 consists of 13 residues. Trimming shortened V by 0 bases and J by 7 bases, and 6 bases separated the two germline ends. In germline, CDR1 is LGHNA, CDR2 YNFKEQ. The CDR3 loop is CASSQDGVGELFF. The CDR3 DNA reads as TGTGCCAGCAGCCAAGATGGCGTCGGGGAGCTGTTTTTT.

This clonotype was seen ten or more times. This chain links TRBV4-3 with TRBJ1-1, with a possible D match to TRBD1 (5 bases). In germline, CDR1 is LGHNA, CDR2 YSLEER. This CDR3 is 15 amino acids long. Trimming cost V 3 bases and J 1 base, with 12 bases left between them. CDR3 coding DNA: TGCGCCAGCAGCCAGGGTAGGGGAGCGAACACTGAAGCTTTCTTT. The encoded protein is CASSQGRGANTEAFF.

This clonotype showed up many times. The CDR3 loop reads CASRLAGGNTGELFF. The CDR3 DNA reads TGTGCCAGCAGACTAGCAGGGGGGAACACCGGGGAGCTGTTTTTT. The chain joins TRBV7-2 to TRBJ2-2, with D possibly being TRBD1 (7 bases). This CDR3 region has 15 residues. Trimming left V 6 bases short and J 1 base short, with 12 bases between. The germline V gene has CDR1 SGHTA and CDR2 FQGNSA.

The sample holds many counts of this clonotype. The chain combines TRBV7-2 with TRBJ1-1; 8 bases align to TRBD1. With V trimmed by 1 base and J by 5 bases, 6 bases remained unmatched. This CDR3 has 15 residues. In germline, CDR1 is SGHTA, CDR2 FQGNSA. DNA of the CDR3: TGTGCCAGCAGCTTAGTTAACAGGGGGAGGACTGAAGCTTTCTTT. Translating it yields CASSLVNRGRTEAFF.

This clonotype occurred many times. J is TRBJ2-3 and V is TRBV2, with a tentative D call TRBD2 (7 bases). Trimming shortened V by 10 bases and J by 10 bases, and 21 bases separated the two germline ends. CDR3 length: 13 amino acids. Germline CDR1 is SNHLY and CDR2 is FYNNEI. The CDR3 loop is CATPRGADGAQYF. CDR3 nucleotides: TGTGCCACCCCCCGGGGGGCGGACGGGGCGCAGTATTTT.

This chain links TRBV2 with TRBJ1-2; D remains unclear. Between the trimmed V and J ends, which lost 3 bases and 4 bases, there was a span of 15 bases. Germline CDR1 is SNHLY and CDR2 is FYNNEI. There are 15 residues in the CDR3. The CDR3 nucleotides are TGTGCCAGCAGTGAGTCCGGGATGACGATCTATGGCTACACCTTC. It specifies CASSESGMTIYGYTF. The whole variable domain, remainder taken from reference TRBV2 and TRBJ1-2, is EPEVTQTPSHQVTQMGQEVILRCVPISNHLYFYWYRQILGQKVEFLVSFYNNEISEKSEIFDDQFSVERPDGSNFTLKIRSTKLEDSAMYFCASSESGMTIYGYTFGSGTRLTVV.

V usage is TRBV28 and J usage is TRBJ1-5; 8 nucleotides align to TRBD1. With V trimmed by 5 bases and J by 3 bases, 9 bases remained unmatched. Germline lookup yields CDR1 MDHEN and CDR2 SYDVKM. The CDR3 contains 16 residues. CDR3 in DNA: TGTGCCAGCAGTCACCTTCGGACAGGGAACAATCAGCCCCAGCATTTT. Encoded protein: CASSHLRTGNNQPQHF.